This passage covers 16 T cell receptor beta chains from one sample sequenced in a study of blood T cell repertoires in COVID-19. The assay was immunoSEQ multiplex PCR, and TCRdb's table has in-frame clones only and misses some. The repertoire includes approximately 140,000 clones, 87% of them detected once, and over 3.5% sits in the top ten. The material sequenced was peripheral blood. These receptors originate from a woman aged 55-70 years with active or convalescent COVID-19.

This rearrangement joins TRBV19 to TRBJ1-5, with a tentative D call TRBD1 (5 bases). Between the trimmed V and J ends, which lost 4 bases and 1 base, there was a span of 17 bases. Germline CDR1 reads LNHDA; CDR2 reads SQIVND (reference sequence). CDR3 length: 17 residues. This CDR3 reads CASSTRLDIASNQPQHF. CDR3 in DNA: TGTGCCAGTAGTACCAGGCTGGACATAGCCAGCAATCAGCCCCAGCATTTT.

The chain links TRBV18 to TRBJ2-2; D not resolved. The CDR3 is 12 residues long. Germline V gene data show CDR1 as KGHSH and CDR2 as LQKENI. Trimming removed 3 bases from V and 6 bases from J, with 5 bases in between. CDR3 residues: CASSPSAGELFF. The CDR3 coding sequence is TGTGCCAGCTCACCGTCCGCCGGGGAGCTGTTTTTT.

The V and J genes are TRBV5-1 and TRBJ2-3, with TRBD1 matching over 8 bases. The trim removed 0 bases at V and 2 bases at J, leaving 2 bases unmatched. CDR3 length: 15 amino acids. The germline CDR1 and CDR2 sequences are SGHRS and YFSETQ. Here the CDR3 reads CASSLGQGPTDTQYF. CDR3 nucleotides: TGCGCCAGCAGCTTGGGACAGGGGCCCACAGATACGCAGTATTTT.

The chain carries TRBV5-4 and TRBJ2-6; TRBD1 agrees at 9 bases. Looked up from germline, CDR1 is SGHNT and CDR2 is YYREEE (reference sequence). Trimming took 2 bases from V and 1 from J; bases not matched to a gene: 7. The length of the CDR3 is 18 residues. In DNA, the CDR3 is TGTGCCAGCAGCTTTATATGGGGACAGGGTTCTGGGGCCAACGTCCTGACTTTC. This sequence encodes CASSFIWGQGSGANVLTF.

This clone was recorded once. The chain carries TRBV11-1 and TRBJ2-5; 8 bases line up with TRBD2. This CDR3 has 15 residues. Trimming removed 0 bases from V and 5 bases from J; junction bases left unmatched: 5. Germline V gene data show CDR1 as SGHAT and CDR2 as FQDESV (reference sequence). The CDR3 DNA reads TGTGCCAGCAGCTTAGCCCGGGGGGGGCGTGAGACCCAGTACTTC. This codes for CASSLARGGRETQYF.

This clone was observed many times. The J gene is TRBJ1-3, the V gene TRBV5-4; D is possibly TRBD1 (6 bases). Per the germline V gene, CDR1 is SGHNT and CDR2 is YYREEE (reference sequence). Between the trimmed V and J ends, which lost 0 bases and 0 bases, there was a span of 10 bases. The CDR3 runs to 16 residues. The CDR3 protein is CASSLGYRASGNTIYF. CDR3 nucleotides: TGTGCCAGCAGCTTGGGGTACAGGGCCTCTGGAAACACCATATATTTT.

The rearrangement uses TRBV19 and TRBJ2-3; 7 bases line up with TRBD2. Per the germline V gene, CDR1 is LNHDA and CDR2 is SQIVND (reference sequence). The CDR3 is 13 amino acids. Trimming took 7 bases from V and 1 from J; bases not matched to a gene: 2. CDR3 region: CASNRGGTDTQYF. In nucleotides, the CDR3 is TGTGCCAGTAACCGGGGGGGCACAGATACGCAGTATTTT.

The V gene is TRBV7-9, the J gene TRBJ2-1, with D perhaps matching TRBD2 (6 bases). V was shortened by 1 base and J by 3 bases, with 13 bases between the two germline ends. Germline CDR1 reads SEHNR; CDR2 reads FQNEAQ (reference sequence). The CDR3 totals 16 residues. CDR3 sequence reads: CASSLGGRTHYNEQFF. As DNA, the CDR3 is TGTGCCAGCAGCTTAGGGGGGAGGACACACTACAATGAGCAGTTCTTC.

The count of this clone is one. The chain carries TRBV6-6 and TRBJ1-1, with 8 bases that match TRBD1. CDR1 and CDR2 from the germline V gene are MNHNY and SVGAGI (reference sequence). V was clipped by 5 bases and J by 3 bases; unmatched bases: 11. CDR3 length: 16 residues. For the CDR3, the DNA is TGTGCCAGCAGTAATGACCAGGGGGCCCGTGACACTGAAGCTTTCTTT. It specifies CASSNDQGARDTEAFF.

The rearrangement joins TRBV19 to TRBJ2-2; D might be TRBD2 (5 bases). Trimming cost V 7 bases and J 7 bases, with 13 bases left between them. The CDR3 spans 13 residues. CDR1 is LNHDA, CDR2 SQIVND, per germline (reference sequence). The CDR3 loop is CASTPAGIGELFF. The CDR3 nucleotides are TGTGCCAGTACTCCCGCCGGGATCGGGGAGCTGTTTTTT.

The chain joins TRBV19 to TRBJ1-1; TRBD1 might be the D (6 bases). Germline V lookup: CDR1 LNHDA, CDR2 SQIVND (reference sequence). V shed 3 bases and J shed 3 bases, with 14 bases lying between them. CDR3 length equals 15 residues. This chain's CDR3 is CASSMMAGVDTEAFF. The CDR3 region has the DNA TGTGCCAGTAGTATGATGGCAGGGGTTGACACTGAAGCTTTCTTT.

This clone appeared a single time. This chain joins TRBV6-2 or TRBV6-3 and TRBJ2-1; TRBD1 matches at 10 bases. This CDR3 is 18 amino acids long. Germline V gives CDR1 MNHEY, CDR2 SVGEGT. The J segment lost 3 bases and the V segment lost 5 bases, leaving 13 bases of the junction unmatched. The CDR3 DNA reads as TGTGCCAGCAGTAACCCTAATCCCGACAGGGGGCTCTACAATGAGCAGTTCTTC. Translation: CASSNPNPDRGLYNEQFF.

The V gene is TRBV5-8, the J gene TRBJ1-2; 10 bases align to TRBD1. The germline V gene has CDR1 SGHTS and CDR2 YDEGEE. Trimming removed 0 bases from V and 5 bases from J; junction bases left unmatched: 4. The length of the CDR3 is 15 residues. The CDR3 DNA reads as TGTGCCAGCAGCTTGGCCGGGACAGGGGAATATGGCTACACCTTC. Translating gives CASSLAGTGEYGYTF.

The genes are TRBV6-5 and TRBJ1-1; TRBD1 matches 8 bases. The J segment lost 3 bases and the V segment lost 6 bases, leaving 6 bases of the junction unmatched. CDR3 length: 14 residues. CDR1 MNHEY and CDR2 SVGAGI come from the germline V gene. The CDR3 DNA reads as TGTGCCAGCAGGCCGGACAGGGAATACACTGAAGCTTTCTTT. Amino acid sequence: CASRPDREYTEAFF.

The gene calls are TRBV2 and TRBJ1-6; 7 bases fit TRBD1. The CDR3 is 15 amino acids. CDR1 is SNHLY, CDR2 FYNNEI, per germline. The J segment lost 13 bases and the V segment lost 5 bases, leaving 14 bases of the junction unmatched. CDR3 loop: CASSRNPGQSSPLHF. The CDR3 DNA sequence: TGTGCCAGCAGTCGTAATCCGGGACAGTCGTCCCCCCTCCACTTT.

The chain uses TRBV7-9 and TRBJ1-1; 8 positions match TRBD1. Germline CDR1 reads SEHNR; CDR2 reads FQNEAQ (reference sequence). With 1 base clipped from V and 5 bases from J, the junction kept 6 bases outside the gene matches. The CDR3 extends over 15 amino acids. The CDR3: CASSLGTGKKTEAFF. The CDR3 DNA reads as TGTGCCAGCAGCTTAGGGACAGGGAAGAAGACTGAAGCTTTCTTT.